The clone carrying this T cell receptor (beta chain) was observed a handful of times. Antigen specificity is unknown. This CDR3 is also generated by other DNA sequences in the sample. This specimen belongs to a study of beta chain features in type 1 diabetes. Expressed TCRB transcripts got sequenced, as all isolated RNA was reverse transcribed. Mean read depth for naive, central memory and regulatory T cell samples was around 3.5 million reads. Using immunoSEQ multiplex PCR, the repertoire was profiled, and TCRdb retains in-frame clones only, with some absent. This repertoire shows some 700,000 clones, around 15% found once; its top ten account for less than 0.025%. Study findings and constraints: A moderate, significant TCRB CDR3 shortening appeared in type 1 diabetes across four CD4+ subsets. In type 1 diabetes patients, VDJ junctions had fewer insertions; deletions at these junctions were more frequent. Researchers caution that PCR might favor shorter templates, equally among patients and controls.

Trimming took 5 bases from V and 3 from J, leaving 8 bases between them. CDR3 size: 13 residues. The germline gives CDR1 MDHEN, CDR2 SYDVKM. The chain recombines TRBV28 with TRBJ2-1; D unresolved. The receptor's source is a man aged 18 to 29 with type 1 diabetes. Sequencing used naive CD4+ T cells from blood. The CDR3 here is CASSPGSYNEQFF. In nucleotides, the CDR3 is TGTGCCAGCAGTCCCGGCAGCTACAATGAGCAGTTCTTC.